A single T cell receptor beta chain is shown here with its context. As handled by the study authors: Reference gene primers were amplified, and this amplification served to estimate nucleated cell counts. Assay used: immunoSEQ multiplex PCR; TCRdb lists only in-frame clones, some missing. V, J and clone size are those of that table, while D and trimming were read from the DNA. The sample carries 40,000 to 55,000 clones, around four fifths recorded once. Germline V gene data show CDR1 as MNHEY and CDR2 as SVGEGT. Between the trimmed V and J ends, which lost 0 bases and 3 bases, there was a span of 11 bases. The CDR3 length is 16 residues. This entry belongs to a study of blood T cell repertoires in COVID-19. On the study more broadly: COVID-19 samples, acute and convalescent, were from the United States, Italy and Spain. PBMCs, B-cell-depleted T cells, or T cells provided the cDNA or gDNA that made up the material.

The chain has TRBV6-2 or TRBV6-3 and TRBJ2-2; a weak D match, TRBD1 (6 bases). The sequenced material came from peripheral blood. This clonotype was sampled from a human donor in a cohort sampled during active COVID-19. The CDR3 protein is CASSYSKGDHTGELFF. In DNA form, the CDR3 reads TGTGCCAGCAGTTACTCGAAGGGGGACCACACCGGGGAGCTGTTTTTT.